The 4 T cell receptor beta chains listed next were all sequenced from one sample in a study of CD8 T cells in ankylosing spondylitis. Each CDR3 protein gets one entry after TCRdb re-called the 5' RACE reads with MiXCR. The sample has 25,000 to 35,000 distinct CDR3 sequences; 13% to 15% are singletons. Material: blood. The receptor set was obtained from a male donor with ankylosing spondylitis or in good health (not recorded which).

The table lists this clonotype with a few counts. The V call is TRBV20-1, the J call TRBJ2-1; TRBD1 might be the D (5 bases). This CDR3 contains 12 residues. CDR1 is DFQATT and CDR2 is SNEGSKA in the germline V gene (reference sequence). The V gene lost 3 bases and the J gene lost 4 bases, with 7 bases spanning the gap. CDR3 protein: CSARRQYNEQFF. The CDR3 nucleotides read TGCAGTGCTAGGAGACAGTACAATGAGCAGTTCTTC.

This clonotype was counted between two and nine times. The chain couples TRBV28 to TRBJ1-1, with unresolved D. The germline V gene has CDR1 MDHEN and CDR2 SYDVKM. The germline V and J ends were trimmed by 3 bases and 4 bases, with 6 bases remaining between them. This CDR3 has 12 residues. The CDR3 coding sequence is TGTGCCAGCAGTTTGGGCCCCACTGAAGCTTTCTTT. Translation: CASSLGPTEAFF. Based on the CDR3 plus reference TRBV28 and TRBJ1-1, the full variable domain is DVKVTQSSRYLVKRTGEKVFLECVQDMDHENMFWYRQDPGLGLRLIYFSYDVKMKEKGDIPEGYSVSREKKERFSLILESASTNQTSMYLCASSLGPTEAFFGQGTRLTVV.

The DNA of the CDR3 is TGCAGCGTTGAGGACAGGGATGGAACAGATACGCAGTATTTT. It specifies CSVEDRDGTDTQYF. The rearrangement links TRBV29-1 to TRBJ2-3, with 8 positions matching TRBD1. Germline-derived CDR1 and CDR2 are SQVTM and ANQGSEA. Trimming cost V 3 bases and J 3 bases; bases outside gene matches: 5. There are 14 residues in the CDR3.

This clonotype came up a few times. The chain has TRBV29-1 and TRBJ2-2, with D unresolved. Germline loops: CDR1 SQVTM, CDR2 ANQGSEA. The CDR3 loop spans 13 amino acids. V lost 7 bases and J 1 base, leaving 10 bases between the germline ends. The CDR3 here is CSAAQGNTGELFF. CDR3 DNA sequence: TGCAGCGCCGCCCAAGGGAACACCGGGGAGCTGTTTTTT.